The clone carrying this TCR beta chain was counted a few times. Its cognate antigen is unknown. J was trimmed by 3 bases and V by 6 bases; bases with no gene match: 5. In germline, CDR1 is SQVTM, CDR2 ANQGSEA. The CDR3 totals 12 residues. Time point defined: recipient sample about 28 days before transplant, after cytoreduction. Recipients were bled about 28 days pretransplant and at posttransplant days 30, 100, 180. Profiling relied on immunoSEQ multiplex PCR, and the TCRdb table lists in-frame clones only, not all of them. The table includes 15,000 to 20,000 clones, 70% to 80% detected once. The data derive from a study of T cell clonotyping in hematopoietic cell transplantation. Study-wide context: Pretransplant recipient samples were taken after cytoreduction.

Study results and limitations: Graft donor and pretransplant recipient Inverse Simpson Index values predicted broader posttransplant TCR diversity. At the given depth, recipient repertoires were over 97% de novo clonotypes.

The genes are TRBV29-1 and TRBJ2-7; TRBD1 agrees at 7 bases. The sample was peripheral blood mononuclear cells, taken before stem cell transplant. The TCR comes from a man in his sixties with acute myeloid leukemia. Some clones in this sample may be carry-over from other donors' samples. The CDR3 loop reads CSVYPGGYEQYF. The CDR3 DNA is TGCAGCGTGTATCCAGGGGGCTACGAGCAGTACTTC.